A single sample is the source of the 20 T cell receptor beta chains below, sequenced in a study of vaccination effects on CD4 cells after COVID-19. Which antigens these TCRs recognize remains unknown. Clones were sequenced by immunoSEQ multiplex PCR, and TCRdb holds only the in-frame ones, with some missing. This repertoire shows tens of thousands of clones, about 66% found once; its top ten account for under 15%. In the ViraFEST assay, antigen-specific CD4+ clonotypes were identified by expansion after peptide-pool stimulation. Investigators separated out CD4+ T cells once about eleven days of culture had passed. Vaccine recipients lacked prior SARS-CoV-2 infection and had negative nucleocapsid antibodies. Sequenced here: CD4+ T cells from PBMCs cultured with HCoV-OC43 spike peptides, sampled before COVID-19 vaccination. Subset defined: HCoV-OC43 spike overlapping peptide pool stimulation. These receptors originate from a human donor who received a COVID-19 vaccine.

This clone has only one observation. J is TRBJ1-1 and V is TRBV6-6; D call uncertain. V gave up 0 bases and J gave up 1 base, with 9 bases separating them. Germline V gene sequence: CDR1 MNHNY, CDR2 SVGAGI (reference sequence). The length of the CDR3 is 15 residues. The CDR3 loop is CASSYSSPANTEAFF. The CDR3 DNA reads TGTGCCAGCAGTTACTCGAGCCCGGCGAACACTGAAGCTTTCTTT.

This chain uses TRBV18 with TRBJ2-7; perhaps TRBD1 as D (5 bases). The ends were cut back, 4 bases at V and 2 bases at J, with 15 bases in the middle. Germline-derived CDR1 and CDR2 are KGHSH and LQKENI. This CDR3 region has 15 residues. The DNA of the CDR3 is TGTGCCAGCTCACAAGGCCAGGGCGCCACCTACGAGCAGTACTTC. It is translated as CASSQGQGATYEQYF. Together with reference TRBV18 and TRBJ2-7, the CDR3 gives the full variable domain: NAGVMQNPRHLVRRRGQEARLRCSPMKGHSHVYWYRQLPEEGLKFMVYLQKENIIDESGMPKERFSAEFPKEGPSILRIQQVVRGDSAAYFCASSQGQGATYEQYFGPGTRLTVT.

V is TRBV9 and J is TRBJ2-1; TRBD2 might be the D (6 bases). This CDR3 region has 14 residues. The V end lost 0 bases, the J end lost 4 bases, and 8 bases lay between the germline ends. The germline gives CDR1 SGDLS, CDR2 YYNGEE. The CDR3 loop reads CASSVGGLYNEQFF. DNA for the CDR3: TGTGCCAGCAGCGTAGGGGGACTTTACAATGAGCAGTTCTTC.

This CDR3 is CASSQDDRVYGYTF. DNA for the CDR3: TGTGCCAGCAGCCAAGACGACAGGGTTTATGGCTACACCTTC. V is TRBV3-1 (or the pseudogene TRBV3-2) and J is TRBJ1-2; TRBD1 aligns across 7 bases. The germline gives CDR1 LGHDT, CDR2 YNNKEL (reference sequence). The CDR3 is made up of 14 amino acids. V was pared by 0 bases and J by 5 bases, with 3 bases of the junction left unmatched.

The rearrangement joins TRBV5-1 to TRBJ2-2, with 10 nucleotides matching TRBD2. CDR1 is SGHRS and CDR2 is YFSETQ in the germline V gene. V dropped 2 bases and J dropped 3; count of bases not matched to a gene: 4. This CDR3 region has 16 residues. CDR3 nucleotide sequence: TGCGCCAGCAGCTTTCTAGCGGGAGTCGACACCGGGGAGCTGTTTTTT. Translation: CASSFLAGVDTGELFF.

The chain is built from TRBV6-5 and TRBJ2-7; 11 bases map to TRBD1. This CDR3 is built from 14 residues. Germline V gene lookup returns CDR1 MNHEY and CDR2 SVGAGI. V was clipped by 7 bases and J by 7 bases; unmatched bases: 9. The chain's CDR3 is CASNTGQGAREQYF. CDR3 nucleotides: TGTGCCAGCAATACCGGACAGGGGGCACGAGAGCAGTACTTC.

About this clone itself: Different DNA sequences within this sample yield the same CDR3. This sequence joins TRBV18 and TRBJ2-7; 10 positions agree with TRBD1. The CDR3 totals 14 residues. Germline V gene sequence: CDR1 KGHSH, CDR2 LQKENI. The junction had 1 base not matched to a gene; V was cut back by 3 bases and J by 2 bases. This chain's CDR3 is CASSPGQGAYEQYF. CDR3 DNA sequence: TGTGCCAGCTCACCCGGACAGGGGGCCTACGAGCAGTACTTC.

This clone was seen more than once but under ten times. V usage is TRBV28 and J usage is TRBJ1-2; 12 nucleotides line up with TRBD1. Per the germline V gene, CDR1 is MDHEN and CDR2 is SYDVKM. CDR3 length: 14 amino acids. V was pared by 4 bases and J by 7 bases, with 4 bases of the junction left unmatched. The CDR3 DNA is TGTGCCAGCAGTTCGGGACAGGGGGCTTTTGGCTACACCTTC. It specifies CASSSGQGAFGYTF.

There are a few counts of this clone. The V and J genes are TRBV19 and TRBJ1-3; no firm D call. Germline V gene lookup returns CDR1 LNHDA and CDR2 SQIVND (reference sequence). V lost 7 bases and J lost 0, with 13 bases in between. The CDR3 spans 15 residues. CDR3 nucleotides: TGTGCCAGTATTGTCAGCTTGAACTCTGGAAACACCATATATTTT. Encoded protein: CASIVSLNSGNTIYF.

This chain links TRBV28 with TRBJ1-4; TRBD1 is a possible D gene (5 bases). With 5 bases removed from V and 8 bases from J, the gap between germline ends came to 12 bases. CDR1 MDHEN and CDR2 SYDVKM come from the germline V gene. The CDR3 contains 13 residues. The DNA of the CDR3 is TGTGCCAGCAGTCCCGGGGGTCGGGAAAAACTGTTTTTT. This gives the protein CASSPGGREKLFF.

The V gene is TRBV18, the J gene TRBJ1-5, with D tentatively TRBD1 (5 bases). The germline V gene has CDR1 KGHSH and CDR2 LQKENI. The CDR3 is 15 residues long. V shed 3 bases and J shed 4 bases, with 13 bases lying between them. CDR3 DNA: TGTGCCAGCTCACCGGGGGGGACGGAAAATCAGCCCCAGCATTTT. Protein sequence: CASSPGGTENQPQHF. Combining the CDR3 with reference TRBV18 and TRBJ1-5 gives the whole variable domain NAGVMQNPRHLVRRRGQEARLRCSPMKGHSHVYWYRQLPEEGLKFMVYLQKENIIDESGMPKERFSAEFPKEGPSILRIQQVVRGDSAAYFCASSPGGTENQPQHFGDGTRLSIL.

The chain has TRBV10-2 and TRBJ2-1; tentatively, D is TRBD2 (6 bases). This CDR3 comprises 15 residues. The germline gives CDR1 WSHSY, CDR2 SAAADI. Trimming took 7 bases from V and 0 from J, leaving 13 bases between them. The CDR3 coding sequence is TGCGCCAGCACTCCTAGCGTTAGCTCCTACAATGAGCAGTTCTTC. Protein product: CASTPSVSSYNEQFF.

This rearrangement joins TRBV3-1 (or the pseudogene TRBV3-2) to TRBJ1-1; TRBD1 might be the D (6 bases). The CDR3 spans 20 residues. CDR1 and CDR2 from the germline V gene are LGHDT and YNNKEL (reference sequence). With 0 bases removed from V and 3 bases from J, the gap between germline ends came to 26 bases. CDR3 sequence: CASSQDYQPPGEFEDTEAFF. CDR3 nucleotide sequence: TGTGCCAGCAGCCAAGACTATCAACCCCCAGGGGAATTCGAGGACACTGAAGCTTTCTTT.

The chain links TRBV5-4 to TRBJ2-1; tentative D call: TRBD1 (5 bases). In germline, CDR1 is SGHNT, CDR2 YYREEE (reference sequence). The CDR3 has 13 residues. V was shortened by 6 bases and J by 6 bases, with 13 bases between the two germline ends. The CDR3 sequence: CASTSQGPNEQFF. Here the CDR3 DNA reads TGTGCCAGCACGAGTCAGGGCCCCAATGAGCAGTTCTTC.

The chain links TRBV5-1 to TRBJ2-7, with a possible D match to TRBD1 (5 bases). The CDR3 contains 13 residues. The V end was cut by 4 bases, the J end by 2 bases, with 10 bases between. The germline V gene encodes CDR1 SGHRS and CDR2 YFSETQ. The CDR3 nucleotides read TGCGCCAGCAGCAAGACAGTCACCTACGAGCAGTACTTC. Its translation is CASSKTVTYEQYF. The full variable domain, completed using reference TRBV5-1 and TRBJ2-7, is KAGVTQTPRYLIKTRGQQVTLSCSPISGHRSVSWYQQTPGQGLQFLFEYFSETQRNKGNFPGRFSGRQFSNSRSEMNVSTLELGDSALYLCASSKTVTYEQYFGPGTRLTVT.

The V call is TRBV27, the J call TRBJ2-1; no clear D gene. V was shortened by 0 bases and J by 0 bases, with 12 bases between the two germline ends. CDR3 length: 17 residues. The germline V gene has CDR1 MNHEY and CDR2 SMNVEV (reference sequence). The CDR3 DNA follows: TGTGCCAGCAGTTTATCCTCAACAGCCAGCTCCTACAATGAGCAGTTCTTC. The encoded protein is CASSLSSTASSYNEQFF.

The chain combines TRBV4-1 with TRBJ2-2, with no clear D. Germline V gene data show CDR1 as MGHRA and CDR2 as YSYEKL. The CDR3 length is 17 residues. Trimming left V 4 bases short and J 0 bases short, with 15 bases between. This CDR3 reads CASSPDPNTPNTGELFF. CDR3 nucleotide sequence: TGCGCCAGCAGCCCCGACCCAAACACCCCGAACACCGGGGAGCTGTTTTTT.

The chain recombines TRBV19 with TRBJ2-7; D may be TRBD2 (6 bases). The CDR3 has 16 amino acids. With 7 bases removed from V and 0 bases from J, the gap between germline ends came to 19 bases. Germline V lookup: CDR1 LNHDA, CDR2 SQIVND (reference sequence). CDR3 residues: CASTPGGLRSSYEQYF. The CDR3 DNA reads as TGTGCCAGTACCCCCGGGGGACTCAGGAGCTCCTACGAGCAGTACTTC. The entire variable domain, with the rest obtained from reference TRBV19 and TRBJ2-7, is as follows: DGGITQSPKYLFRKEGQNVTLSCEQNLNHDAMYWYRQDPGQGLRLIYYSQIVNDFQKGDIAEGYSVSREKKESFPLTVTSAQKNPTAFYLCASTPGGLRSSYEQYFGPGTRLTVT.

The chain has TRBV25-1 and TRBJ2-6; the match to TRBD1 covers 7 bases. CDR1 and CDR2 from the germline V gene are MGHDK and SYGVNS. V gave up 5 bases and J gave up 0 bases; unmatched junction bases: 1. This CDR3 spans 15 amino acids. CDR3 sequence: CASSYRGSGANVLTF. For the CDR3, the DNA is TGTGCCAGCAGTTACAGGGGCTCTGGGGCCAACGTCCTGACTTTC.

V usage is TRBV10-2 and J usage is TRBJ2-1; the match to TRBD2 covers 10 bases. The CDR3 contains 17 residues. The V and J ends lost 2 bases and 7 bases, in that order; junction bases with no gene match: 11. The germline CDR1 and CDR2 sequences are WSHSY and SAAADI. The chain's CDR3 is CASSEIPTSGLSNEQFF. CDR3 sequence (DNA): TGCGCCAGCAGTGAGATTCCGACTAGCGGGTTATCGAATGAGCAGTTCTTC.